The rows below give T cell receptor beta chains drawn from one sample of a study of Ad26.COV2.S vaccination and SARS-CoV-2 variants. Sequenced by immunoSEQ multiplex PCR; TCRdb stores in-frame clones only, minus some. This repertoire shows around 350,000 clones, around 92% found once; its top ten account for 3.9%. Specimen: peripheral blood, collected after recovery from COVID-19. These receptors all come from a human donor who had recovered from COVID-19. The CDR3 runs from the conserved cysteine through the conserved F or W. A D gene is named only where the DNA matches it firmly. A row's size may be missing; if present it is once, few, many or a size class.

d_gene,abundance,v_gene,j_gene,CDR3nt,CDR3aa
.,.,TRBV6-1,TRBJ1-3,TGTGCCAGCAGTGAAGCGCTGGGGGCAGGGCTGGGAAACACCATATATTTT,CASSEALGAGLGNTIYF
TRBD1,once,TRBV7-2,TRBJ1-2,TGTGCCAGCAAGGGATGGGGGTCGACAGGGGCGAGGGGCTACACCTTC,CASKGWGSTGARGYTF
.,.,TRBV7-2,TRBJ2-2,TGTGCCAGCAGCCTATTGACAGCTTGGGGGGAGCTGTTTTTT,CASSLLTAWGELFF
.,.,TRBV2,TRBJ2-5,TGTGCCAGCCTTAAGGAGACCCAGTACTTC,CASLKETQYF
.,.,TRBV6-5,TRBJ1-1,TGTGCCAGCAGCCACCCAGTGGGGGGGGCTGAAGCTTTCTTT,CASSHPVGGAEAFF
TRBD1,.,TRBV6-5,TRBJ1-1,TGTGCCAGCAGTTACTCGTCCGGGACAGGGAGGACTGAAGCTTTCTTT,CASSYSSGTGRTEAFF
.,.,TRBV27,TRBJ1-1,TGTGCCAGCAGCCCGTGGGGGCCTCTAGGGGTGAACACTGAAGCTTTCTTT,CASSPWGPLGVNTEAFF
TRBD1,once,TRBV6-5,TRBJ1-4,TGTGCCAGCAGTTACTCGGGACAGGGAGGTGAAAAACTGTTTTTT,CASSYSGQGGEKLFF
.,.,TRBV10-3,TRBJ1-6,TGTGCCATCAGGACCCAGGGAGTTGGCTCACCCCTCCACTTT,CAIRTQGVGSPLHF
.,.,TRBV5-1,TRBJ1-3,TGCGCCAGCAGCTTGGCGCCAGGCTCTGGAAACACCATATATTTT,CASSLAPGSGNTIYF
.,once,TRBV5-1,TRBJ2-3,TGCGCCAGCAGCTTAAAACTCCAAAGCACAGATACGCAGTATTTT,CASSLKLQSTDTQYF
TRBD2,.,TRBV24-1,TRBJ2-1,TGTGCCACCAGTGATTCGGGACTAGCGGGGGTAAATGAGCAGTTCTTC,CATSDSGLAGVNEQFF
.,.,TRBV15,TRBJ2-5,TGTGCCACCAGCAGAGAAAGGAAGGGGGACCAAGAGACCCAGTACTTC,CATSRERKGDQETQYF
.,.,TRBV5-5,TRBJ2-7,TGTGCCAGCAGCAGAAGCCAGGCTGGCGAGCAGTACTTC,CASSRSQAGEQYF
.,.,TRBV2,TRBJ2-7,TGTGCCAGCAGTGAAGGCCCCATAGGCGAGCAGTACTTC,CASSEGPIGEQYF
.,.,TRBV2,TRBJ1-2,TGTGCCAGCAGGCAGGGGTCGAGTGGCTACACCTTC,CASRQGSSGYTF
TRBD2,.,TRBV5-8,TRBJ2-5,TGTGCCAGCAGCTTGGGCCTAGCGGGCCGTCAAGAGACCCAGTACTTC,CASSLGLAGRQETQYF
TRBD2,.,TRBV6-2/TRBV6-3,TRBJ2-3,TGTGCCAGCAGTTACGTATCGGGGGGGCCAGATACGCAGTATTTT,CASSYVSGGPDTQYF
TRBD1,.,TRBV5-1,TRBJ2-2,TGCGCCAGCAGCCCCGGGACAGCTAACACCGGGGAGCTGTTTTTT,CASSPGTANTGELFF
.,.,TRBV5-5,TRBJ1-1,TGTGCCAGCAGCTTGGGACCCCCCGACACTGAAGCTTTCTTT,CASSLGPPDTEAFF
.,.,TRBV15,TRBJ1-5,TGTGCCACCAGCAGAGTCCGGGCAGGGTTTTCCCCCAATCAGCCCCAGCATTTT,CATSRVRAGFSPNQPQHF
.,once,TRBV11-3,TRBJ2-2,TGTGCCAGCAGCTTAGACGGGTCGAGCACCGGGGAGCTGTTTTTT,CASSLDGSSTGELFF
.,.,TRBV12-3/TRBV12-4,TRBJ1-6,TGTGCCAGCAGTGACAGGTTTAATTCACCCCTCCACTTT,CASSDRFNSPLHF
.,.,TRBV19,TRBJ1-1,TGTGCCAGTAAGGGGGGAATCGCTGAAGCTTTCTTT,CASKGGIAEAFF
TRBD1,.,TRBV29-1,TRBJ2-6,TGCAGCGTTGAAGATAGGGCAGGGGGCTCGAACGGGGCCAACGTCCTGACTTTC,CSVEDRAGGSNGANVLTF
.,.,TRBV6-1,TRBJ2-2,TGTGCCAGCAGTGAAGCAACCGGGGAGCTGTTTTTT,CASSEATGELFF
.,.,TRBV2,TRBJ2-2,TGTGCCAGCAGTGTGAGGGCAGGGCCCGGGGAGCTGTTTTTT,CASSVRAGPGELFF
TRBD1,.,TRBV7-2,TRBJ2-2,TGTGCCAGCATCGGGACAGGGAACACCGGGGAGCTGTTTTTT,CASIGTGNTGELFF
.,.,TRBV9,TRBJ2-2,TGTGCCAGCAGCGTAGACAGGGTAGGGACCGGGGAGCTGTTTTTT,CASSVDRVGTGELFF
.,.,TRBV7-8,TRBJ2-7,TGTGCCAGCAGCTTAGGTGGCGGGTACGAGCAGTACTTC,CASSLGGGYEQYF
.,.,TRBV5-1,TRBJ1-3,TGCGCCAGCAGCCCCCAAACAGCGCCTTCGGGAAACACCATATATTTT,CASSPQTAPSGNTIYF
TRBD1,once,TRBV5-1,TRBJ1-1,TGCGCCAGCAGCTTGGGGGGGACAGAAATTGAAGCTTTCTTT,CASSLGGTEIEAFF
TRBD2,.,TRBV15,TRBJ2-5,TGTGCCACCAGCAGAGATTTCGGGGGGGAGACCCAGTACTTC,CATSRDFGGETQYF
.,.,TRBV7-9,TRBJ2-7,TGTGCCAGCAGCTTTTATACGGTGGGCTCCTACGAGCAGTACTTC,CASSFYTVGSYEQYF
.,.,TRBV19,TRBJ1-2,TGTGCCAGTAGTATGATTCTAGGGGAAGACTATGGCTACACCTTC,CASSMILGEDYGYTF
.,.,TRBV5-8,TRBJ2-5,TGTGCCAGCAGCTCCTTAGAGACCCAGTACTTC,CASSSLETQYF
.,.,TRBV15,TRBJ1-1,TGTGCCACCAGTCCACTAAAGGGTTCGTACGAAGCTTTCTTT,CATSPLKGSYEAFF
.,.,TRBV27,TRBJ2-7,TGTGCCAGCAGTTCCCGGGGGCGGGGGCAGACCTACGAGCAGTACTTC,CASSSRGRGQTYEQYF
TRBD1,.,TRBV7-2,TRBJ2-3,TGTGCCAGCAGCTGGGGGACAGGAAGTCGGCAAGATACGCAGTATTTT,CASSWGTGSRQDTQYF
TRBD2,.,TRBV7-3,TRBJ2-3,TGTGCCAGCAGCACGAGCGGGGCTAGCACAGATACGCAGTATTTT,CASSTSGASTDTQYF
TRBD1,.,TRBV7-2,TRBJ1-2,TGTGCCAGCAGCTTAGCGTTTGGGGACAGGGGTCATGGCTACACCTTC,CASSLAFGDRGHGYTF
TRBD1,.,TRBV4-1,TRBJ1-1,TGCGCCAGCAGCCCAGGGGGACAGGTCGCCCCTGAAGCTTTCTTT,CASSPGGQVAPEAFF
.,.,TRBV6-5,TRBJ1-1,TGTGCCAGCATAAAAGGACCGATTGAAGCTTTCTTT,CASIKGPIEAFF
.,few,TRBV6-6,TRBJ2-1,TGTGCCAGCAGTTACCAGGGCTCCTACAATGAGCAGTTCTTC,CASSYQGSYNEQFF
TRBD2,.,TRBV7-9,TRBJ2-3,TGTGCCAGCAGCCCTGGGAGGGGCCCAGATACGCAGTATTTT,CASSPGRGPDTQYF
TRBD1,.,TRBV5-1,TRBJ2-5,TGCGCCAGCAGCGGACAGGGCGCACCCAAAGAGACCCAGTACTTC,CASSGQGAPKETQYF
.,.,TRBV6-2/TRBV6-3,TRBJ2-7,TGTGCCAGCAGTTACGGACTATCATCCTACGAGCAGTACTTC,CASSYGLSSYEQYF
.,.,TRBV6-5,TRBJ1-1,TGTGCCAGCATCGGAGCGAATGAAGCTTTCTTT,CASIGANEAFF
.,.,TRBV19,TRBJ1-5,TGTGCCAGTAGTATTTCCGGCGGCGGCAATCAGCCCCAGCATTTT,CASSISGGGNQPQHF
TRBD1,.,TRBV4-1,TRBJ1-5,TGCGCCAGCAGCCAGAGCTTAGGTCGGGACAGGCTTCAGCCCCAGCATTTT,CASSQSLGRDRLQPQHF
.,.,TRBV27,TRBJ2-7,TGTGCCAGCAGTTCCCCGCAGTCCTACGAGCAGTACTTC,CASSSPQSYEQYF
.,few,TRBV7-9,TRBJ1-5,TGTGCCAGCAGCCTTGCAGGGACTGATCAGCCCCAGCATTTT,CASSLAGTDQPQHF
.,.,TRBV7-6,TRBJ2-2,TGTGCCAGCAGCTTGAACCAGAACACCGGGGAGCTGTTTTTT,CASSLNQNTGELFF
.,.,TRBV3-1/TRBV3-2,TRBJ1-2,TGTGCCAGCAGCCAAGGTACGGGAAGTGGCGGCTACACCTTC,CASSQGTGSGGYTF
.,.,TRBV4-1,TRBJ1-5,TGCGCCAGCAGCCAAGTTCAGGGCAACCAGCCCCAGCATTTT,CASSQVQGNQPQHF
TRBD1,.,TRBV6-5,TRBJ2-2,TGTGCCAGCAAAGCCGGGACAGCGACCGGGGAGCTGTTTTTT,CASKAGTATGELFF
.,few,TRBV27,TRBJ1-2,TGTGCCAGCAGGGACGATAACTATGGCTACACCTTC,CASRDDNYGYTF